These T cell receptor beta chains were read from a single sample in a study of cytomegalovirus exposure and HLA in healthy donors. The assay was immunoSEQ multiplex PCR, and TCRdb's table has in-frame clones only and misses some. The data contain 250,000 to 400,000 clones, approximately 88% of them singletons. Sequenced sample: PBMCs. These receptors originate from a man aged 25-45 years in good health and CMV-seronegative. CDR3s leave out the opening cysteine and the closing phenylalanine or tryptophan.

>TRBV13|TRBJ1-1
ASSAPTSGTLYMNTEAF
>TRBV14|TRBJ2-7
ASSNATGDRRFFEQY
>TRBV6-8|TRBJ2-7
ASSYPGTTYEQY
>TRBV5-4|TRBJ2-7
ASSLAYVTGIPDEQY
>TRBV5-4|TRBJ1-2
ASSLEKGGRGYGYT
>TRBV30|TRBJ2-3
AWSARQGPRDTQY
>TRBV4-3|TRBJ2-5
ASSQDGDRGGDAETQY
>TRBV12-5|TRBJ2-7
ASGLVLRGPYEQY
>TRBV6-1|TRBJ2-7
ASSPVETHYEQY
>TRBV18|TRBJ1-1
ASSPSAGPNTEAF
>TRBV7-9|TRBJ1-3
ASSLVAGISGNTIY
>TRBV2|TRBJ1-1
ASSRESPAEAF
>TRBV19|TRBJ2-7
ASTKGTGGNEQY
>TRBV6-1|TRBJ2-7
AHQQETGGSYEQY
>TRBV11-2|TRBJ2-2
ASTWTSGGMSNTGELF
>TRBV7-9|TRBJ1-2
ASSVRQGGSNYGYT
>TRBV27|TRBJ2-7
ASSFRSSYEQY
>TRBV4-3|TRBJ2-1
ASSQDKTGVWEQF
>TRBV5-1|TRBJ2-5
ASSLAAGQETQY
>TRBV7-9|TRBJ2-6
ASSADRIRVGANVLT
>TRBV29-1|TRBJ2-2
SVVLAGGGGELF
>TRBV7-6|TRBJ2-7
ASSPSQNEYEQY
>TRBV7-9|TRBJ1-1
ASSSEDRANTEAF
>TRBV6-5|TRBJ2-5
ASSRWTGGQETQY
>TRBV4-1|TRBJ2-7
ASSQVLDQGHEQY
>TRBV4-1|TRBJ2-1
ASSPNGGTSGGANEQF
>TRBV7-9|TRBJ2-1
ASSHPQDGTGVRNEQF
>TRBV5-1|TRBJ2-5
ASSFVTSGQETQY
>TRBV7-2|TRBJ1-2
ASSLDRTAYGYT
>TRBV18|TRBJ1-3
ASSLQDTNSGNTIY
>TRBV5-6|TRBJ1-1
ASTLGGAEAF
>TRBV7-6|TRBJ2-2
ASSLTSLANTGELF
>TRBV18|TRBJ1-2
ASSPQGARGYT
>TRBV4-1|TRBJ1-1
ASSQGTTAGNTEAF
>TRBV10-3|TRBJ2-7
ATIDISSYEQY